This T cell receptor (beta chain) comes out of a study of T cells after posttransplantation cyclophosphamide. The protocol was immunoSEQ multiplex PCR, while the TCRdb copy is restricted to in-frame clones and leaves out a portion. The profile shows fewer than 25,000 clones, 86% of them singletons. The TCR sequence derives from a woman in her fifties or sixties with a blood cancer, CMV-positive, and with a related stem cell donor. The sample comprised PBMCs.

The CDR3 coding sequence is TGTGCCAGCAGTTTCCAGGGACAGGGGGGATTCGAGCAGTACTTC. This codes for CASSFQGQGGFEQYF. The rearrangement uses TRBV6-5 and TRBJ2-7, with 11 bases identical to TRBD1. V lost 4 bases, J lost 6 bases, and 8 bases stayed unmatched. The CDR3 runs to 15 residues. Germline V gene data show CDR1 as MNHEY and CDR2 as SVGAGI.